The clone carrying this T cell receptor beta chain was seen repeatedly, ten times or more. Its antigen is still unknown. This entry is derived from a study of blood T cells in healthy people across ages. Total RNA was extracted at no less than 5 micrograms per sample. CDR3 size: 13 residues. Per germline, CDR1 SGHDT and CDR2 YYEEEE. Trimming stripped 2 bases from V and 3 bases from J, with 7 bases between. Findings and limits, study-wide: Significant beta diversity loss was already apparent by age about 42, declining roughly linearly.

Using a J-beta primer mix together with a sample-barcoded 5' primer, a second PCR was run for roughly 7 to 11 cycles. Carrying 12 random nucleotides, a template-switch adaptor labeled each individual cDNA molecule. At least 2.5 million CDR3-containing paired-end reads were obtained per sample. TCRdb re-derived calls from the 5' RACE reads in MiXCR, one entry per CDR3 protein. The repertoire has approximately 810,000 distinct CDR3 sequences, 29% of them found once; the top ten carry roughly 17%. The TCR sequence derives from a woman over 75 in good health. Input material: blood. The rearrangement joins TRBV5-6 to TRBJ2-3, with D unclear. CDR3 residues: CASSFLATDTQYF. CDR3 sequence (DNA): TGTGCCAGCAGCTTCCTTGCGACAGATACGCAGTATTTT.